Reported below is one TCR beta chain. Its antigen is undetermined. This sample is part of a study of response to subunit inactivated influenza vaccine. Whole-study findings and limits: Authors suggested each seasonal influenza vaccination recruits few new T cells.

TCRdb redid the calling of the RT-PCR reads with MiXCR, one entry per CDR3 protein. The data show 860,000 or so distinct CDR3 sequences, 21% seen once. This clonotype was obtained from a man between 50 and 59 years old who received an inactivated influenza vaccine. The sample consisted of PBMCs from blood, taken about 5 days after vaccination.

Written as DNA, the CDR3 is TGTGCCAGCAGTTTATCGTCTTTTGAGGGAGTTCGTCAGCAGTACTTC. Its translation: CASSLSSFEGVRQQYF. J is TRBJ2-7 and V is TRBV27; D is perhaps TRBD2 (5 bases). The germline V and J ends were trimmed by 0 bases and 8 bases, with 20 bases remaining between them. The CDR3 sequence is 16 residues long. From germline, CDR1 is MNHEY and CDR2 SMNVEV (reference sequence).